This TCR beta chain was sequenced in a study of beta chain features in type 1 diabetes. Findings of the study overall: For type 1 diabetes patients, VDJ junctions showed fewer insertions and more deletions. Type 1 diabetes patients had TCRB CDR3s that were shorter (moderately but significantly so) in all four CD4+ subsets.

This clone showed up just a few times. No antigen is known for it. TCRB transcripts that were expressed got sequenced, as all of the isolated RNA had been reverse transcribed. The table came from immunoSEQ multiplex PCR; TCRdb's copy has only in-frame clones and leaves some out. The table includes about 400,000 clones, roughly 12% detected once. Germline CDR1 is ENHRY and CDR2 is SYGVKD. CDR3 length: 15 amino acids. V shed 9 bases and J 1 base; nucleotides not matched to a gene: 9. Cells sorted by CD45RO/CCR7/CD25/CD127/CD95/CD27 comprised CD4+ naive, central memory, regulatory and stem cell-like memory cells.

The chain is built from TRBV10-3 and TRBJ2-1; 7 nucleotides align to TRBD2. This sequence was found in a man aged 18 to 29 in good health. The sequencing sample was made of naive CD4+ T cells from blood. CDR3 amino acids: CAIRNPSGSYNEQFF. CDR3 sequence (DNA): TGTGCCATTCGAAACCCTAGCGGTTCCTACAATGAGCAGTTCTTC.